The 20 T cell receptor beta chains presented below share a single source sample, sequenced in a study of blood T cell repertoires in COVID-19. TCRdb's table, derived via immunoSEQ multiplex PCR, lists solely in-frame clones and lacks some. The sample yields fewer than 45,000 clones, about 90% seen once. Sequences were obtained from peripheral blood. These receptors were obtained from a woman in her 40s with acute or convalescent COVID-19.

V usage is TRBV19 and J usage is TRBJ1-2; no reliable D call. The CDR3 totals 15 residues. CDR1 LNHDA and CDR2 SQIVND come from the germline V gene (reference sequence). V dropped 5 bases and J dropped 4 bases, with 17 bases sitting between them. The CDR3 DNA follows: TGTGCCAGTAGTCCCATTGGAGGACTTTCCTATGGCTACACCTTC. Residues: CASSPIGGLSYGYTF.

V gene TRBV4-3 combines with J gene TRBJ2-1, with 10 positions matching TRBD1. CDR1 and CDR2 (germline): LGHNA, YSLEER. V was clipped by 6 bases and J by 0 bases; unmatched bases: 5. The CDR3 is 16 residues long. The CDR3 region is CASSPGTGDSYNEQFF. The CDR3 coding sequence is TGCGCCAGCAGTCCCGGGACAGGGGACTCCTACAATGAGCAGTTCTTC.

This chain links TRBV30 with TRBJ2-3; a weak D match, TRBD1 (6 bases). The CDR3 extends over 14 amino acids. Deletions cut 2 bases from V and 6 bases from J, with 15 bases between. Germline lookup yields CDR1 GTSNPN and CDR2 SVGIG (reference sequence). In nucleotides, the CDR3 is TGTGCCTGGAGTTGGCTGGGGGCCCCCGATACGCAGTATTTT. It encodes CAWSWLGAPDTQYF.

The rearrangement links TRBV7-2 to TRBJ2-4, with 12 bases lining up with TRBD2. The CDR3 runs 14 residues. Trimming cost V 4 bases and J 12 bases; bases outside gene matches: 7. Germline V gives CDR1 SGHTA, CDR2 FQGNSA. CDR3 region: CASSSGLAGTRQYF. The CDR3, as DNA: TGTGCCAGCAGCTCCGGACTAGCGGGGACTCGTCAGTACTTC.

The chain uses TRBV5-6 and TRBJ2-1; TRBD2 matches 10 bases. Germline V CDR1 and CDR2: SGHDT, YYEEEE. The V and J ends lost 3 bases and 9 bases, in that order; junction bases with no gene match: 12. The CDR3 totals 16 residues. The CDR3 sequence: CASSWELAGDSGEQFF. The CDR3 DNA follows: TGTGCCAGCAGCTGGGAGCTAGCGGGAGATTCGGGTGAGCAGTTCTTC.

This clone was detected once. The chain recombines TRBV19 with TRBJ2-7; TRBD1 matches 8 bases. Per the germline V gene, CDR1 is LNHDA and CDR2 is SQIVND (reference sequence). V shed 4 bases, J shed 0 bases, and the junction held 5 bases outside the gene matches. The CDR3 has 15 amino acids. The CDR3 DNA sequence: TGTGCCAGTAGTACCGGACAGGGTGCCTCCTACGAGCAGTACTTC. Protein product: CASSTGQGASYEQYF.

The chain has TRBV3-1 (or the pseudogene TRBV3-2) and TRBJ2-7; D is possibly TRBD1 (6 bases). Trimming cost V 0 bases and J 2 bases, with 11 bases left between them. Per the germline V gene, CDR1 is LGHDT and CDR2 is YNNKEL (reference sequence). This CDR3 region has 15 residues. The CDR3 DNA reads TGTGCCAGCAGCCAAGAACAGGGTCCTACCTACGAGCAGTACTTC. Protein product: CASSQEQGPTYEQYF.

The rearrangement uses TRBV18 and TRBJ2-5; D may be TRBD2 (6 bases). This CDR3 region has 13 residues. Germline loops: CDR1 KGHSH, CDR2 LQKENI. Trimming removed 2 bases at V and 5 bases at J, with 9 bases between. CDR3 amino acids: CASSPTREETQYF. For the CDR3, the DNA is TGTGCCAGCTCACCAACACGGGAGGAGACCCAGTACTTC.

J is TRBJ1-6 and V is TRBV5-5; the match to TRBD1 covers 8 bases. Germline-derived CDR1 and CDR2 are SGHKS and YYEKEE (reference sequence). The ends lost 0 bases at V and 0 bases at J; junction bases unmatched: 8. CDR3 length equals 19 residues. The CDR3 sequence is CASSLEADRGYSYNSPLHF. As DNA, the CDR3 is TGTGCCAGCAGCTTGGAAGCCGACAGGGGCTACTCCTATAATTCACCCCTCCACTTT.

Here the CDR3 DNA reads TGTGCCAGCAGTTCCTTCGACAGGGTGACCTACAATGAGCAGTTCTTC. It codes for CASSSFDRVTYNEQFF. The chain has TRBV2 and TRBJ2-1; 7 bases are shared with TRBD1. After removal of 5 bases from V and 2 bases from J, the junction contained 9 bases not matched to a gene. Germline loops: CDR1 SNHLY, CDR2 FYNNEI. The CDR3 covers 16 residues.

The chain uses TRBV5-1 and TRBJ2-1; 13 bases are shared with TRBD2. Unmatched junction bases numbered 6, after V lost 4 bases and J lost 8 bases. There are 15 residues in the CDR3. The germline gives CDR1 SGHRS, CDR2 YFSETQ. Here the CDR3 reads CASSLGLAGVDEQFF. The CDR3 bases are TGCGCCAGCAGCCTAGGACTAGCGGGAGTGGATGAGCAGTTCTTC.

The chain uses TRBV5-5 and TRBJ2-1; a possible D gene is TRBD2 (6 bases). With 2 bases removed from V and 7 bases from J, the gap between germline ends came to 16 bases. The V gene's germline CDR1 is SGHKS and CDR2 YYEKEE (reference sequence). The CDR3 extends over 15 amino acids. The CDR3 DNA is TGTGCCAGCAGCTTAGTGGGGGGAGTGGCTAATGAGCAGTTCTTC. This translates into CASSLVGGVANEQFF. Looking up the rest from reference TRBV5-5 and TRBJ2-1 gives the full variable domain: DAGVTQSPTHLIKTRGQQVTLRCSPISGHKSVSWYQQVLGQGPQFIFQYYEKEERGRGNFPDRFSARQFPNYSSELNVNALLLGDSALYLCASSLVGGVANEQFFGPGTRLTVL.

The CDR3 reads CATQLVSTGELFF. The CDR3 DNA reads TGTGCCACCCAACTAGTATCGACCGGGGAGCTGTTTTTT. J is TRBJ2-2 and V is TRBV24-1, with D maybe TRBD2 (5 bases). CDR1 is KGHDR and CDR2 is SFDVKD in the germline V gene. This CDR3 is 13 amino acids long. Trimming shortened V by 9 bases and J by 5 bases, and 12 bases separated the two germline ends.

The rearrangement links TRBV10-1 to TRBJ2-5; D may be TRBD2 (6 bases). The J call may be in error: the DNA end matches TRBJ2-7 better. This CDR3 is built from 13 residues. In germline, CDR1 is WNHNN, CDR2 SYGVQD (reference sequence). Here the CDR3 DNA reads TGCGCCAGCGGCGGGACCGCTGCCTACGAGCAGTACTTC. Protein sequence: CASGGTAAYEQYF.

This CDR3 is CASSLADSTDTQYF. The CDR3 bases are TGTGCCAGCAGTTTAGCGGATAGCACAGATACGCAGTATTTT. The chain couples TRBV27 to TRBJ2-3; the D is unclear. The CDR3 length is 14 residues. Germline CDR1 and CDR2: MNHEY and SMNVEV (reference sequence). V was cut by 2 bases and J by 0 bases, with 6 bases left in between.

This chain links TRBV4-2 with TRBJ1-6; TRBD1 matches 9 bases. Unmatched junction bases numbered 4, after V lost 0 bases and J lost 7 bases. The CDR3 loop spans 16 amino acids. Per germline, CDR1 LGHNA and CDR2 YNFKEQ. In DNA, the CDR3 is TGTGCCAGCAGCCAAGATCTTGGGACAGGGAATTCACCCCTCCACTTT. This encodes CASSQDLGTGNSPLHF.

This chain's CDR3 is CATSRDGRGGGHQPQHF. DNA for the CDR3: TGTGCCACCAGCAGAGATGGCCGGGGAGGAGGTCATCAGCCCCAGCATTTT. V is TRBV15 and J is TRBJ1-5; D ambiguous. Per germline, CDR1 LNHNV and CDR2 YYDKDF (reference sequence). This CDR3 comprises 17 residues. Deletions cut 0 bases from V and 5 bases from J, with 17 bases between.

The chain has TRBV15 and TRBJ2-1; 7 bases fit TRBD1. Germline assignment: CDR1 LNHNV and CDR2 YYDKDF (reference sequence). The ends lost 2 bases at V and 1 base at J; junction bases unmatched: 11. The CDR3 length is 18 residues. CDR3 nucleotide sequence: TGTGCCACCAGCAGATACCCACTTGGACAGGAATCCTACAATGAGCAGTTCTTC. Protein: CATSRYPLGQESYNEQFF.

Written as DNA, the CDR3 is TGTGCCTGGAGTGTAGCGGGGGCGACCCAGTACTTC. This gives the protein CAWSVAGATQYF. The chain carries TRBV30 and TRBJ2-5; 8 nucleotides align to TRBD2. The V gene end was trimmed by 0 bases and the J gene end by 7 bases; junction bases not matched to a gene: 1. CDR3 length equals 12 residues. The germline gives CDR1 GTSNPN, CDR2 SVGIG (reference sequence). Full variable domain (remainder filled in from reference TRBV30 and TRBJ2-5): SQTIHQWPATLVQPVGSPLSLECTVEGTSNPNLYWYRQAAGRGLQLLFYSVGIGQISSEVPQNLSASRPQDRQFILSSKKLLLSDSGFYLCAWSVAGATQYFGPGTRLLVL.

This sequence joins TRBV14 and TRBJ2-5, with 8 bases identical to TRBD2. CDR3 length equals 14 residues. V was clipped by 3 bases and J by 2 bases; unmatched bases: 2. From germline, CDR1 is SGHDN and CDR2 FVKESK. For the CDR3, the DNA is TGTGCCAGCAGCCACCGGGGGGGGCAAGAGACCCAGTACTTC. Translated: CASSHRGGQETQYF.